These T cell receptor beta chains were read from a single sample in a study of blood T cell repertoires in COVID-19. Generated by immunoSEQ multiplex PCR, the TCRdb table keeps only in-frame clones and is missing some. The sample consists of 300,000 to 350,000 clones, more than 80% of them appearing once. Material: peripheral blood. The receptors derive from a woman in her 30s with COVID-19, enrolled during active disease. Both conserved end residues are part of each CDR3. The order of the fields is CDR3 length, V gene, D gene, J gene, CDR3 protein, CDR3 DNA. D genes are given only for firm matches.

>15|TRBV6-5|NA|TRBJ1-6
CASRTSGKVFSPLHF
TGTGCCAGCAGGACGTCGGGAAAGGTATTTTCACCCCTCCACTTT
>16|TRBV19|TRBD1|TRBJ1-5
CASRPGQGWGNQPQHF
TGTGCCAGTAGACCGGGACAGGGGTGGGGCAATCAGCCCCAGCATTTT
>15|TRBV6-5|TRBD1|TRBJ1-1
CASTKSYRGRTEAFF
TGTGCCAGCACCAAAAGTTACAGGGGACGGACTGAAGCTTTCTTT
>17|TRBV25-1|TRBD1|TRBJ2-2
CASSETGTVKNTGELFF
TGTGCCAGCAGTGAAACCGGGACAGTGAAGAACACCGGGGAGCTGTTTTTT
>14|TRBV2|NA|TRBJ1-2
CASSEVAGPFGYTF
TGTGCCAGCAGTGAAGTAGCAGGGCCCTTTGGCTACACCTTC
>15|TRBV7-2|NA|TRBJ2-7
CASSLGVRDSGEQYF
TGTGCCAGCAGCTTAGGGGTCAGGGACTCCGGCGAGCAGTACTTC
>13|TRBV27|NA|TRBJ1-1
CASSFLDGTKAFF
TGTGCCAGCAGTTTCCTAGACGGTACAAAGGCTTTCTTT
>18|TRBV7-2|NA|TRBJ1-4
CASSLGPPGWSTNEKLFF
TGTGCCAGCAGCTTAGGGCCCCCCGGGTGGTCAACTAATGAAAAACTGTTTTTT
>15|TRBV3-1/TRBV3-2|TRBD1|TRBJ2-5
CASSRRTGAQETQYF
TGTGCCAGCAGCCGACGGACAGGGGCCCAAGAGACCCAGTACTTC
>17|TRBV18|TRBD2|TRBJ2-6
CASSPLAGYSGANVLTF
TGTGCCAGCTCACCCCTAGCGGGTTACTCTGGGGCCAACGTCCTGACTTTC
>13|TRBV6-5|NA|TRBJ2-2
CASISGRAGELFF
TGTGCCAGCATCAGCGGGCGTGCCGGGGAGCTGTTTTTT
>16|TRBV11-2|NA|TRBJ2-5
CASSLLGGGPLETQYF
TGTGCCAGCAGCTTACTGGGTGGGGGCCCTCTGGAGACCCAGTACTTC
>14|TRBV6-6|NA|TRBJ1-5
CASSYRRENQPQHF
TGTGCCAGCAGTTACCGACGGGAGAATCAGCCCCAGCATTTT
>14|TRBV6-5|TRBD1|TRBJ1-1
CASSKDRVNTEAFF
TGTGCCAGCAGCAAGGACAGGGTTAACACTGAAGCTTTCTTT
>15|TRBV5-1|TRBD1|TRBJ2-5
CASSLRTGGQETQYF
TGCGCCAGCAGCTTGAGGACAGGGGGCCAGGAGACCCAGTACTTC
>15|TRBV30|NA|TRBJ1-3
CAWSQGPGSGNTIYF
TGTGCCTGGAGCCAGGGGCCAGGCTCTGGAAACACCATATATTTT
>14|TRBV9|NA|TRBJ1-6
CASSVGGVGSPLHF
TGTGCCAGCAGCGTTGGAGGGGTAGGTTCACCCCTCCACTTT
>19|TRBV2|TRBD2|TRBJ2-1
CASRNGLAGGPTVGNEQFF
TGTGCCAGCAGGAATGGACTAGCGGGAGGGCCGACTGTGGGCAATGAGCAGTTCTTC
>15|TRBV4-1|TRBD2|TRBJ2-3
CASSQSGLAPDTQYF
TGCGCCAGCAGCCAATCCGGACTAGCTCCAGATACGCAGTATTTT
>15|TRBV18|TRBD2|TRBJ2-3
CASSPFQRGEDTQYF
TGTGCCAGCTCACCATTCCAGCGGGGGGAGGATACGCAGTATTTT
>15|TRBV11-2|NA|TRBJ2-5
CASSLVGGGGETQYF
TGTGCCAGCAGCTTAGTGGGGGGAGGGGGAGAGACCCAGTACTTC
>13|TRBV5-4|NA|TRBJ2-1
CASSRGARNEQFF
TGTGCCAGCAGCCGAGGAGCGAGGAATGAGCAGTTCTTC
>15|TRBV7-7|TRBD2|TRBJ2-2
CASSLVGGRTGELFF
TGTGCTAGCAGCTTAGTAGGCGGGAGGACCGGGGAGCTGTTTTTT
>13|TRBV12-5|NA|TRBJ2-5
CASGLSPGETQYF
TGTGCTAGTGGTTTGTCCCCGGGGGAGACCCAGTACTTC
>15|TRBV11-2|TRBD2|TRBJ2-3
CASSFSSGRTDTQYF
TGTGCCAGCAGCTTCTCGAGCGGGAGAACAGATACGCAGTATTTT